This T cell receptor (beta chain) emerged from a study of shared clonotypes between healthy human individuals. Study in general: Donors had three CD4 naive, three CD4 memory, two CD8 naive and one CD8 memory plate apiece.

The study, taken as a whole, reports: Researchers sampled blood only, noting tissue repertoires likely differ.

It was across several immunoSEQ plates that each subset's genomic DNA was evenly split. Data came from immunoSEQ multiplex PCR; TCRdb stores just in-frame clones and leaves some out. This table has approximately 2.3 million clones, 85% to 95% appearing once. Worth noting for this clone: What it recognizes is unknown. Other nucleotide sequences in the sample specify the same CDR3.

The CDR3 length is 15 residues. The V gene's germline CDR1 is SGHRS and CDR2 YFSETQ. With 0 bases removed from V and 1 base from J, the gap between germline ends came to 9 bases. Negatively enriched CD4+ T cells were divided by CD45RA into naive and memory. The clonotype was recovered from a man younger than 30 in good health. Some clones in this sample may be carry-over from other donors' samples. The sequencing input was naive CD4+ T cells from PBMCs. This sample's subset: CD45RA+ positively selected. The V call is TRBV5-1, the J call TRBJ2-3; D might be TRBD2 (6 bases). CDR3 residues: CASSLGASGTDTQYF. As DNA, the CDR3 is TGCGCCAGCAGCTTGGGGGCTAGCGGCACAGATACGCAGTATTTT.